The TCR beta chain under discussion was sequenced for a study of radiotherapy plus CTLA-4 blockade in lung cancer. For the study at large: Of the patients, 18% showed objective responses and around 34% attained disease control. The study, taken as a whole, reports: Blood saw expansion of tumor-derived TCR clones after radiotherapy plus ipilimumab.

The CDR3 length is 15 residues. V dropped 5 bases and J dropped 5; count of bases not matched to a gene: 10. The V gene's germline CDR1 is LNHDA and CDR2 SQIVND (reference sequence). About this clone: Its antigen is not known.

Sequenced by immunoSEQ multiplex PCR; TCRdb stores in-frame clones only, minus some. In the table there are 70,000 to 90,000 clones, more than 75% of which are singletons. It was focal radiation plus CTLA-4 blockade with ipilimumab that patients with chemo-refractory metastatic non-small-cell lung cancer received. This receptor was taken from a human donor with non-small cell lung cancer who had stable disease on radiotherapy plus ipilimumab. Here the sequenced sample was peripheral blood, taken from a patient treated with radiotherapy plus ipilimumab. The V call is TRBV19, the J call TRBJ2-7; 9 bases match TRBD1. The CDR3, as DNA: TGTGCCAGTAGTGTCGGAGGGGACAGGGTAAACGAGCAGTACTTC. This codes for CASSVGGDRVNEQYF.